The clone carrying this TCR beta chain was counted a few times. These data belong to a study of regulatory T cells in long-lasting Graves disease. Background on the study: Disease was considered persistent Graves' disease after over 5 years of antithyroid drugs (with positive TSH receptor antibodies).

The CDR3 has 11 residues. CDR1 MDHEN and CDR2 SYDVKM come from the germline V gene. V was pared by 6 bases and J by 5 bases, with 8 bases between. Time point reported: persistent/refractory GD, antithyroid drugs over 5 years with positive TRAb. PBMC RNA was the source of the TCR library. Library construction for TCR beta used iRepertoire HTBI primers and Arm-PCR of CDR3 regions. TCRdb re-called the multiplex PCR reads with MiXCR, one entry per CDR3 protein. The sample contains about 340,000 distinct CDR3 sequences, about 20% of which appear only once. The chain has TRBV28 and TRBJ2-7; a possible D gene is TRBD1 (5 bases). The source of this sequence is a female donor with Graves disease. This material consisted of peripheral blood mononuclear cells (PBMCs), taken when the disease was refractory, from a patient treated with antithyroid drugs. CDR3: CASSSDNEQYF. The CDR3 coding sequence is TGTGCCAGCAGCTCGGACAACGAGCAGTACTTC.